This T cell receptor (beta chain) came from a study of blood T cell repertoires in COVID-19. Using immunoSEQ multiplex PCR, the repertoire was profiled, and TCRdb retains in-frame clones only, with some absent. Of over 80,000 clones listed, more than 90% are singletons. J was trimmed by 7 bases and V by 5 bases; bases with no gene match: 7. The CDR3 sequence is 15 residues long. Germline-derived CDR1 and CDR2 are SGHVS and FQNEAQ. The sequenced sample was peripheral blood. The rearrangement uses TRBV7-8 and TRBJ1-4, with 10 bases matching TRBD1. This sequence originates from a man in his sixties with acute or convalescent COVID-19. The CDR3, as DNA: TGTGCCAGCAGCGGCCGACAGGGGGCGATTGAAAAACTGTTTTTT. It translates to CASSGRQGAIEKLFF.